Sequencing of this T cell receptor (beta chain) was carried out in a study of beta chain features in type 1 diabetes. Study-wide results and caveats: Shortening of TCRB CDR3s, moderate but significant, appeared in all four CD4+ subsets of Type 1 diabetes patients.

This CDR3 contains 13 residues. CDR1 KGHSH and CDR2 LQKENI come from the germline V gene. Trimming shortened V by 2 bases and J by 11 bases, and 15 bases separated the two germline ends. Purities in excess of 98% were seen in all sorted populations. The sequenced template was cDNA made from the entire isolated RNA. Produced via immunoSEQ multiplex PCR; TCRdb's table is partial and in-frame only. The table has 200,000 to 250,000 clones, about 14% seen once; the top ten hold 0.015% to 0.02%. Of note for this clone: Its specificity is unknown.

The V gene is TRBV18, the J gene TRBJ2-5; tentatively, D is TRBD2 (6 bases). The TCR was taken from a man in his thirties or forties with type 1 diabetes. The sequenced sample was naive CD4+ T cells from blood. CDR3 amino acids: CASSPGGPGEQYF. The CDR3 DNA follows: TGTGCCAGCTCACCAGGAGGGCCCGGGGAGCAGTACTTC.